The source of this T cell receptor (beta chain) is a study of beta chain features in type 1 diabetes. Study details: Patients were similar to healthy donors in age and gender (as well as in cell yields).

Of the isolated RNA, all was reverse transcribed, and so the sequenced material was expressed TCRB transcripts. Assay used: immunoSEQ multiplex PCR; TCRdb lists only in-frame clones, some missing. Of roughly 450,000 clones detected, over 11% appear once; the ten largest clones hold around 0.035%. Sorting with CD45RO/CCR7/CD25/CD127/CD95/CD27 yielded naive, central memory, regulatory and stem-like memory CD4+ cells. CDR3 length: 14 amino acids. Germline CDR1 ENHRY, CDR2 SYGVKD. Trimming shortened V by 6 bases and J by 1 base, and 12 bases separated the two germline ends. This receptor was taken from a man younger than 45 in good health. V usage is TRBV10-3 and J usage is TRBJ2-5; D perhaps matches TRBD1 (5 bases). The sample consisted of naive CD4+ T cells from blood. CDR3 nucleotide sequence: TGTGCCATCAGGCAGGGTATATCCCAAGAGACCCAGTACTTC. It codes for CAIRQGISQETQYF.